This T cell receptor (beta chain) was obtained from a study of blood T cell dynamics during melanoma immunotherapy. As for the study in general: First-line therapy was either pembrolizumab or nivolumab with ipilimumab for metastatic melanoma. Study results and limitations: Disease-control patients' PBMC repertoires became either more clonal or more diverse at W3. The study could not tell melanoma-specific clones from general immune activation.

Indicated time point: pre-treatment baseline. Concerning this clone: Its antigen is not identified.

DNA loading was fixed at roughly 360 ng for all bulk PBMC samples. Libraries were prepared by immunoSEQ multiplex PCR; TCRdb keeps only in-frame clonotypes and omits some of them. Found here are about 15,000 clones, approximately 80% of them singletons; the top ten hold under 9%. The CDR3 contains 13 residues. Trimming removed 8 bases from V and 0 bases from J, with 10 bases in between. CDR1 and CDR2 from the germline V gene are LNHDA and SQIVND (reference sequence). The source of this sequence is a human donor with melanoma. The chain joins TRBV19 to TRBJ1-1; perhaps TRBD1 as D (6 bases). The sample was blood, taken from a patient treated with checkpoint blockade. The CDR3 spells CASQGRMNTEAFF. CDR3 coding DNA: TGTGCCAGTCAGGGGAGGATGAACACTGAAGCTTTCTTT.